The 7 T cell receptor beta chains listed next were all sequenced from one sample in a study of beta chain features in type 1 diabetes. Study-wide results and limits: Significant though moderate, a shortening of TCRB CDR3s appeared in all four CD4+ subsets of Type 1 diabetes patients.

For these receptors, no antigen is known. All of the isolated RNA was reverse transcribed, so expressed TCRB transcripts were sequenced. Sequencing used immunoSEQ multiplex PCR; TCRdb keeps in-frame clones, though not all of them. The sample has about 160,000 clones, 6.5% to 8.5% seen once; the top ten hold 0.5%. The specimen was central memory CD4+ T cells from blood. Source of these receptors: a man aged 18 to 30 with type 1 diabetes.

This chain joins TRBV7-2 and TRBJ2-5; D is possibly TRBD1 (5 bases). The germline CDR1 and CDR2 sequences are SGHTA and FQGNSA. Trimming stripped 3 bases from V and 2 bases from J, with 10 bases between. CDR3 length: 14 amino acids. Written as DNA, the CDR3 is TGTGCCAGCAGCTTCCAGGGAAGTCAAGAGACCCAGTACTTC. Its translation: CASSFQGSQETQYF.

This clone was counted at least ten times. The chain couples TRBV14 to TRBJ1-6; no clear D. The CDR3 is 11 residues long. CDR1 is SGHDN, CDR2 FVKESK, per germline. V dropped 5 bases and J dropped 14 bases, with 10 bases sitting between them. The CDR3 sequence: CASSESGALHF. The CDR3 DNA is TGTGCCAGCAGCGAAAGCGGTGCCCTCCACTTT.

This clone has more than one count but fewer than ten. This chain connects TRBV4-2 to TRBJ2-4, with 9 bases matching TRBD1. CDR3 length equals 14 residues. Losses at the gene ends were 5 bases for V and 7 bases for J; bases not matched to a gene: 6. CDR1 LGHNA and CDR2 YNFKEQ come from the germline V gene. The DNA for the CDR3 is TGTGCCAGCAGCGAAAGACAGGGGGGGAACATTCAGTACTTC. This sequence encodes CASSERQGGNIQYF.

This clone was found a few times. The chain carries TRBV6-6 and TRBJ2-3; 11 positions match TRBD1. Per the germline V gene, CDR1 is MNHNY and CDR2 is SVGAGI (reference sequence). Trimming at V came to 6 bases and at J to 2 bases, leaving 4 bases not matched to a gene. This CDR3 has 15 amino acids. CDR3 sequence (DNA): TGTGCCAGCAGGGGACAGGGGGGCCCCACAGATACGCAGTATTTT. This translates into CASRGQGGPTDTQYF.

The rearrangement uses TRBV28 and TRBJ1-1; no reliable D call. The CDR3 loop spans 14 amino acids. Trimming took off 6 bases at V and 0 bases at J, with 11 bases between the two ends. Germline values: CDR1 MDHEN, CDR2 SYDVKM. CDR3 amino acids: CASRDQLMNTEAFF. The CDR3 coding sequence is TGTGCCAGCAGAGATCAACTTATGAACACTGAAGCTTTCTTT.

This chain connects TRBV18 to TRBJ2-7, with D perhaps matching TRBD2 (6 bases). V was trimmed by 3 bases and J by 6 bases, leaving 12 bases between them. Germline V lookup: CDR1 KGHSH, CDR2 LQKENI. The CDR3 length is 13 residues. DNA of the CDR3: TGTGCCAGCTCACCGACTAGAGGTGGCGAGCAGTACTTC. The encoded protein is CASSPTRGGEQYF. The full variable domain, in which reference TRBV18 and TRBJ2-7 provide the parts outside the CDR3, is NAGVMQNPRHLVRRRGQEARLRCSPMKGHSHVYWYRQLPEEGLKFMVYLQKENIIDESGMPKERFSAEFPKEGPSILRIQQVVRGDSAAYFCASSPTRGGEQYFGPGTRLTVT.

This clone was counted between two and nine times. The chain links TRBV7-2 to TRBJ1-1; 7 positions match TRBD1. Germline V gene data show CDR1 as SGHTA and CDR2 as FQGNSA. Trimming cost V 5 bases and J 10 bases; bases outside gene matches: 13. This CDR3 is built from 14 residues. The CDR3, as DNA: TGTGCCAGCAGCGCCGGGACAGCGATTAAGAGAGCTTTCTTT. Protein product: CASSAGTAIKRAFF.